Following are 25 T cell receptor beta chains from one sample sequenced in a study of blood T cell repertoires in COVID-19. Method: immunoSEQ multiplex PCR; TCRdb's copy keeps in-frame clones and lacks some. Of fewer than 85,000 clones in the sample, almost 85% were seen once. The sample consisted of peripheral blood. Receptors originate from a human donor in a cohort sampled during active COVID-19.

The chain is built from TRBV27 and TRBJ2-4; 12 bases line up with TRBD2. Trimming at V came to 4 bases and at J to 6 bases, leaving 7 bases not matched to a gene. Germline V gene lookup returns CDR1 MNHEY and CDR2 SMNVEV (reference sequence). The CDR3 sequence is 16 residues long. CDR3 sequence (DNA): TGTGCCAGCAGTTCGGCTAGCGGGGGGGCGCGAAACATTCAGTACTTC. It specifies CASSSASGGARNIQYF.

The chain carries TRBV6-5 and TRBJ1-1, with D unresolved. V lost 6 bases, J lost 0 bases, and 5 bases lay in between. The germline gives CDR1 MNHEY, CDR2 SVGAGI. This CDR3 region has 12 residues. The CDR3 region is CASSDMNTEAFF. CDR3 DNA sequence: TGTGCCAGCAGCGACATGAACACTGAAGCTTTCTTT.

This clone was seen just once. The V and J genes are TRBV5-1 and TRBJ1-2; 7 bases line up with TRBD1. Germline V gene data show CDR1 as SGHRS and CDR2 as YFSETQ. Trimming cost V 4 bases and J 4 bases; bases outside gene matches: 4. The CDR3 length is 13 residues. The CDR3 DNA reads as TGCGCCAGCAGCACCGGGACAGTCTATGGCTACACCTTC. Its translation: CASSTGTVYGYTF.

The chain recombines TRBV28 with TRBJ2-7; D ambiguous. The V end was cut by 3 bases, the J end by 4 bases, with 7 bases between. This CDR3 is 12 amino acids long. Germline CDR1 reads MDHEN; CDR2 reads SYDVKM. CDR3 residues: CASSFSAYEQYF. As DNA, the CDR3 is TGTGCCAGCAGTTTCTCCGCGTACGAGCAGTACTTC.

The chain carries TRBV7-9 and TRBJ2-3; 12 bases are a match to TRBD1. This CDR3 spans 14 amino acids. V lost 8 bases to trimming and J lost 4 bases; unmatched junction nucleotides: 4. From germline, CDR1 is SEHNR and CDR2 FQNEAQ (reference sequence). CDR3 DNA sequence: TGTGCCAGCCTCGGGACAGGGGGCCCAGATACGCAGTATTTT. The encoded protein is CASLGTGGPDTQYF. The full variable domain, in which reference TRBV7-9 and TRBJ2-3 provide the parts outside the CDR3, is DTGVSQNPRHKITKRGQNVTFRCDPISEHNRLYWYRQTLGQGPEFLTYFQNEAQLEKSRLLSDRFSAERPKGSFSTLEIQRTEQGDSAMYLCASLGTGGPDTQYFGPGTRLTVL.

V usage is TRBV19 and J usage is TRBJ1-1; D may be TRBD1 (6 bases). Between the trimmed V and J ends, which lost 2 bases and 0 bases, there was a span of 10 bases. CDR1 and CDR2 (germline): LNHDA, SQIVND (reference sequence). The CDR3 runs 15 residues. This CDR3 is CASSIQGMMNTEAFF. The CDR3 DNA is TGTGCCAGTAGTATACAGGGGATGATGAACACTGAAGCTTTCTTT.

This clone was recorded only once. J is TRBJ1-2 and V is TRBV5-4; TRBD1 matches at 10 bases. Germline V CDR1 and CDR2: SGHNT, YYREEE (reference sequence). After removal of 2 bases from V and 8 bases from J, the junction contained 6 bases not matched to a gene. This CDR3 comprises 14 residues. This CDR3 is CASSFDRGLWGYTF. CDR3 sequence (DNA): TGTGCCAGCAGCTTCGACAGGGGGCTGTGGGGCTACACCTTC. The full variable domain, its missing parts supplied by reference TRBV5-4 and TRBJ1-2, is ETGVTQSPTHLIKTRGQQVTLRCSSQSGHNTVSWYQQALGQGPQFIFQYYREEENGRGNFPPRFSGLQFPNYSSELNVNALELDDSALYLCASSFDRGLWGYTFGSGTRLTVV.

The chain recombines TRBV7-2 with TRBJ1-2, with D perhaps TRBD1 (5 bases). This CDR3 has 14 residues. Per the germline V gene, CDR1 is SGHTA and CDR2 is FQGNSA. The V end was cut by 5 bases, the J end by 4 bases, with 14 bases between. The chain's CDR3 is CASSLGQGFYGYTF. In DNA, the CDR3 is TGTGCCAGCAGCCTCGGGCAGGGTTTCTATGGCTACACCTTC.

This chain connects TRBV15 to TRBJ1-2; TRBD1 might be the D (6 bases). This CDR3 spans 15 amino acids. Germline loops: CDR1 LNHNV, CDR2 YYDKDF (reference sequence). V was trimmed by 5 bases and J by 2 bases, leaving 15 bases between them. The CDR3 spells CATSSFSGQNYGYTF. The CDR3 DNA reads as TGTGCCACCAGCTCCTTCTCTGGACAGAACTATGGCTACACCTTC. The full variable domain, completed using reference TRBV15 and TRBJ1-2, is DAMVIQNPRYQVTQFGKPVTLSCSQTLNHNVMYWYQQKSSQAPKLLFHYYDKDFNNEADTPDNFQSRRPNTSFCFLDIRSPGLGDTAMYLCATSSFSGQNYGYTFGSGTRLTVV.

As DNA, the CDR3 is TGTGCCAGCTCACCGACGGAAACGGGTCAGCCCCAGCATTTT. It encodes CASSPTETGQPQHF. The V call is TRBV18, the J call TRBJ1-5, with D uncertain. The germline V gene has CDR1 KGHSH and CDR2 LQKENI. V gave up 3 bases and J gave up 6 bases, with 12 bases separating them. The CDR3 loop spans 14 amino acids.

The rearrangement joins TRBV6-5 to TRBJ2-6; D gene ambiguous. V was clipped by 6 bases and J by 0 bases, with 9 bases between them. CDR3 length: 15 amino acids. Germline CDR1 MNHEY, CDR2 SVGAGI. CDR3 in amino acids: CASSLGLSGANVLTF. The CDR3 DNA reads TGTGCCAGCAGCTTGGGCCTCTCTGGGGCCAACGTCCTGACTTTC.

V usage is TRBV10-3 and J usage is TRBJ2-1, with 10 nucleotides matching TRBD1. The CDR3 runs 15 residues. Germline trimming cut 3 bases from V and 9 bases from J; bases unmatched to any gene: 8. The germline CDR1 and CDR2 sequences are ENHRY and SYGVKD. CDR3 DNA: TGTGCCATCAGTGATTCGGGACAGGGGAGGAGTGAGCAGTTCTTC. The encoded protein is CAISDSGQGRSEQFF.

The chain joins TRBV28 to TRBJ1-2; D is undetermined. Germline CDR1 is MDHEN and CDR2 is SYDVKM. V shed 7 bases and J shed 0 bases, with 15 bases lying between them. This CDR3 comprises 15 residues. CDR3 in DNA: TGTGCCAGCACCTTCCCTGGGGAGCCTAACTATGGCTACACCTTC. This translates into CASTFPGEPNYGYTF.

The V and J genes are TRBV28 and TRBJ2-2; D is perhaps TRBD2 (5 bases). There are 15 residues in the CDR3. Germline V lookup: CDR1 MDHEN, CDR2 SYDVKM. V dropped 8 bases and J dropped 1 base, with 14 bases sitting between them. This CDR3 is CASSLEVRNTGELFF. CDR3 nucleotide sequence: TGTGCCAGCTCTTTGGAGGTGCGGAACACCGGGGAGCTGTTTTTT.

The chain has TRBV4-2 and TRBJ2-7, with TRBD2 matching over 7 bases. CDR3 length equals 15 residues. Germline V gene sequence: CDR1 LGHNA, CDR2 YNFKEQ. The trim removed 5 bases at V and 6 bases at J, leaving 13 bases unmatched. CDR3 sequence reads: CASSAGPDGTTEQYF. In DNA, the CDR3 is TGTGCCAGCAGCGCTGGACCGGACGGGACTACCGAGCAGTACTTC.

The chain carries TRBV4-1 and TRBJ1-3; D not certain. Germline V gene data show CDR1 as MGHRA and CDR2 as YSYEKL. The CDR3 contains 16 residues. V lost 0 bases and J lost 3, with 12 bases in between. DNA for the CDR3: TGCGCCAGCAGCCAAGATCGAGGGAGAGGTGGAAACACCATATATTTT. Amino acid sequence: CASSQDRGRGGNTIYF.

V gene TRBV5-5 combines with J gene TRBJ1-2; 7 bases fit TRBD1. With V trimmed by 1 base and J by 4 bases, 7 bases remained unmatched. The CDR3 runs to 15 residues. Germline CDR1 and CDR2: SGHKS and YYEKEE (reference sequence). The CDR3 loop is CASSLLGQQLYGYTF. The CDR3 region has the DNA TGTGCCAGCAGCTTGTTGGGACAGCAGCTCTATGGCTACACCTTC.

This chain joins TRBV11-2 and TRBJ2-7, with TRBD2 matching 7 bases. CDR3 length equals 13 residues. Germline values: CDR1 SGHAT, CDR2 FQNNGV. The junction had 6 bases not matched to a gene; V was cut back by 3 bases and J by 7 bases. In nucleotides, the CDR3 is TGTGCCAGCAGCTTGGGAGGGGTTCAGGAGCAGTACTTC. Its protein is CASSLGGVQEQYF.

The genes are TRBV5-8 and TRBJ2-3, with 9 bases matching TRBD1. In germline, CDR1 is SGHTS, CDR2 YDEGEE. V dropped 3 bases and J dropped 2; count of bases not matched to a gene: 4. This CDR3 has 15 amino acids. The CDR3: CASSSRDRATDTQYF. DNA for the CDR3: TGTGCCAGCAGCTCACGGGACAGGGCCACAGATACGCAGTATTTT.

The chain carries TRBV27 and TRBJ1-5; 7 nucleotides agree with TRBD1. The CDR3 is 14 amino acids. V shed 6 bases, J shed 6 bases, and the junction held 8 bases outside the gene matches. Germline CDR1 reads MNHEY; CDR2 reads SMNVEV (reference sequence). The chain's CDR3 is CASRTGTAGQPQHF. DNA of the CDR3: TGTGCCAGCAGAACCGGGACAGCCGGTCAGCCCCAGCATTTT.

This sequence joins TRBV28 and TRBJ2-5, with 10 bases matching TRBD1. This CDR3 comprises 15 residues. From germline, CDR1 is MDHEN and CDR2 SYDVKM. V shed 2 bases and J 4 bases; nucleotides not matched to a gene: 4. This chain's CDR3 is CASSLGTGAGETQYF. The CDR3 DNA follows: TGTGCCAGCAGTTTAGGGACAGGGGCGGGAGAGACCCAGTACTTC.

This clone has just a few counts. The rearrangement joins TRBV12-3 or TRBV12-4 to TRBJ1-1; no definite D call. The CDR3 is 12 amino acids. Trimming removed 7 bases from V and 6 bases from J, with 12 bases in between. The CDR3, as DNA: TGTGCCAGCACCGCGGGTAGGGCTGAAGCTTTCTTT. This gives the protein CASTAGRAEAFF.

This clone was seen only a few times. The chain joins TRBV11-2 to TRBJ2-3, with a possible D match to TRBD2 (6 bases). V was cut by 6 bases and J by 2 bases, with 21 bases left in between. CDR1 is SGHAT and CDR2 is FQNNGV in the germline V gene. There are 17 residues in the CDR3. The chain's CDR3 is CASRWRVVQGPTDTQYF. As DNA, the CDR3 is TGTGCCAGCAGATGGAGGGTGGTTCAGGGCCCCACAGATACGCAGTATTTT.

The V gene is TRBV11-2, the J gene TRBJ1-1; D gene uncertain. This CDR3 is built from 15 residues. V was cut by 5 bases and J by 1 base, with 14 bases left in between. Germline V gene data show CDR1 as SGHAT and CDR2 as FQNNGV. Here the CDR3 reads CASSLARSWNTEAFF. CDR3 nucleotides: TGTGCCAGCAGCCTCGCGCGGAGCTGGAACACTGAAGCTTTCTTT.

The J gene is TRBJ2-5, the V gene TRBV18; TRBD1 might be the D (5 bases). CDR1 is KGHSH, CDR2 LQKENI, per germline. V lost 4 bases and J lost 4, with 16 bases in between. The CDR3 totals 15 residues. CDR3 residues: CASSRGHLNSETQYF. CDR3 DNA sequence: TGTGCCAGCTCACGGGGCCACCTCAATTCAGAGACCCAGTACTTC.